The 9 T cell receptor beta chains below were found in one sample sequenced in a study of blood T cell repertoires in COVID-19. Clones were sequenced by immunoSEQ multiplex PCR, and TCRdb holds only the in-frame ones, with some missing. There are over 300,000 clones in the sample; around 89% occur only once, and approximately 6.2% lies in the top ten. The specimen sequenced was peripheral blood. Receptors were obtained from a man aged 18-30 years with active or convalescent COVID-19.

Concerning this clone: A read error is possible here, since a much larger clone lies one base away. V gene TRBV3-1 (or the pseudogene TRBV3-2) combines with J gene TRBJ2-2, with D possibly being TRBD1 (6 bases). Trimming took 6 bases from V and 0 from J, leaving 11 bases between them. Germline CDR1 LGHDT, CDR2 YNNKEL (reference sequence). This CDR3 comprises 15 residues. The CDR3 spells CASSPRTANTGELFF. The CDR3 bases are TGTGCCAGCAGTCCCCGGACAGCGAACACCGGGGAGCTGTTTTTT.

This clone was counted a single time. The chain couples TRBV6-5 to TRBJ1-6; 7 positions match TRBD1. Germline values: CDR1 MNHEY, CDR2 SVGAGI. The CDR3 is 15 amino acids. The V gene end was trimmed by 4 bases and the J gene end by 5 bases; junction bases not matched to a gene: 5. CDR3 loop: CASSSTGTDNSPLHF. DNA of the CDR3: TGTGCCAGCAGTTCCACCGGGACAGATAATTCACCCCTCCACTTT.

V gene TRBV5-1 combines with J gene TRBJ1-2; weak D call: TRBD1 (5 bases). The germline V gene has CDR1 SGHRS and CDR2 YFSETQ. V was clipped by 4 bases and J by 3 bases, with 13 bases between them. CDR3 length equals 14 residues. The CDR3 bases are TGCGCCAGCAGCCCGGCTGGGGGGGACTATGGCTACACCTTC. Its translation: CASSPAGGDYGYTF.

The CDR3 spells CASSHQGWEQYF. The CDR3 DNA follows: TGTGCCAGCAGTCACCAGGGGTGGGAGCAGTACTTC. J is TRBJ2-7 and V is TRBV12-3 or TRBV12-4; D possibly corresponds to TRBD1 (6 bases). This CDR3 comprises 12 residues. The ends were cut back, 5 bases at V and 7 bases at J, with 12 bases in the middle.

CDR3: CASRIGTGDSNQPQHF. The CDR3 nucleotides read TGTGCCAGCAGAATCGGGACAGGGGACAGCAATCAGCCCCAGCATTTT. The genes are TRBV28 and TRBJ1-5, with TRBD1 identical over 10 bases. The CDR3 extends over 16 amino acids. Unmatched junction bases numbered 6, after V lost 6 bases and J lost 1 base. CDR1 and CDR2 (germline): MDHEN, SYDVKM.

The CDR3 loop reads CASRPKEGDTEAFF. The CDR3 bases are TGTGCCAGCAGGCCCAAGGAAGGGGACACTGAAGCTTTCTTT. The chain employs TRBV7-9 and TRBJ1-1, with D possibly being TRBD1 (5 bases). Trimming cost V 6 bases and J 3 bases, with 14 bases left between them. This CDR3 has 14 residues. From germline, CDR1 is SEHNR and CDR2 FQNEAQ (reference sequence).

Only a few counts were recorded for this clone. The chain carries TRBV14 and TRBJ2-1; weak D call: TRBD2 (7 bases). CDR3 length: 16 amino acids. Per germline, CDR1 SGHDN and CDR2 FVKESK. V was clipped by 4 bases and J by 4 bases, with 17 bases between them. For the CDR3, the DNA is TGTGCCAGCAGCCCCATGGGGGGGCCTAAATACAATGAGCAGTTCTTC. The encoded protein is CASSPMGGPKYNEQFF.

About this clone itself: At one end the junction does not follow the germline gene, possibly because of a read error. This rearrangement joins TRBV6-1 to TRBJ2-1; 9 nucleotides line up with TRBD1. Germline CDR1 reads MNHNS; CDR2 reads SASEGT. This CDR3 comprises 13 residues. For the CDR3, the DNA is TGTGCCAGCAGTGAGACGAGACAGGGGGGTAGGGTCTTC. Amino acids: CASSETRQGGRVF.

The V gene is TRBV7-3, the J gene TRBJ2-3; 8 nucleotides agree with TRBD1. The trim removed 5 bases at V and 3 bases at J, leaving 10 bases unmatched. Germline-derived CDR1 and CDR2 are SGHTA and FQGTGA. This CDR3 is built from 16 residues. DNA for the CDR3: TGTGCCAGCAGCCCAAGGGGGCAGGGGGCAACAGATACGCAGTATTTT. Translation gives CASSPRGQGATDTQYF.